This TCR beta chain is from a study of vaccination and CD4 T cells after COVID-19. General study findings and limits: Median SARS-CoV-2-reactive clonotype numbers went from approximately 21 to 40; this increase was not significant. Spike mono-reactivity was the property of 304 of 307 vaccine-specific clones in convalescent patients. Post-infection sampling omitted early timepoints and covered relatively few convalescent patients.

TCRdb processed the PCR reads anew with MiXCR; each CDR3 protein has one entry. Among around 31,000 distinct CDR3 sequences listed, approximately 49% were seen once. Described time point: late sampling 161 to 241 days after vaccination in a few convalescent patients. Germline CDR1 is MNHEY and CDR2 is SMNVEV (reference sequence). Trimming took 2 bases from V and 7 from J, leaving 18 bases between them. This CDR3 spans 15 amino acids. About this clonotype itself: Its specificity is not known.

This receptor was identified in a human donor who had recovered from COVID-19. The starting material was CD4+ T cells from blood, obtained about 7 months after SARS-CoV-2 vaccination. The chain carries TRBV27 and TRBJ2-7; the D call may be TRBD1 or TRBD2 (6 bases each). CDR3 bases: TGTGCCAGCAGTTTACTGTGGGTTACGGGGGCTGAGCAGTACTTC. It is translated as CASSLLWVTGAEQYF.